The 10 T cell receptor beta chains below come from one sample, sequenced in a study of regulatory T cells in long-lasting Graves disease. The authors built TCR beta libraries using iRepertoire HTBI primers and Arm-PCR of CDR3 regions. MiXCR, run by TCRdb on the multiplex PCR reads, gives a single entry per CDR3 protein. This sample yields over 500,000 distinct CDR3 sequences, of which about 16% are seen a single time; 12% belongs to the top ten. Regarding time point: newly diagnosed GD, antithyroid drugs for less than 3 months. TCR sequences were obtained from RNA taken from PBMCs. The same specimen was also included in a second study, on T cells in Graves' hyperthyroidism and ophthalmopathy.

The material was peripheral blood mononuclear cells (PBMCs), obtained at new diagnosis, from a patient treated with antithyroid drugs. Source of these receptors: a young man with Graves disease.

This clonotype has at least ten counts. The rearrangement links TRBV30 to TRBJ2-7, with TRBD1 identical over 8 bases. J lost 6 bases, V lost 2 bases, and 12 bases had no gene match. This CDR3 has 15 amino acids. Looked up from germline, CDR1 is GTSNPN and CDR2 is SVGIG (reference sequence). The CDR3 nucleotides read TGTGCCTGGAGTTACTGGGGGACAGGCTCCGGCGAGCAGTACTTC. Residues: CAWSYWGTGSGEQYF.

Only a few counts were recorded for this clonotype. V is TRBV3-1 and J is TRBJ2-1; no clear D gene. CDR1 is LGHDT, CDR2 YNNKEL, per germline (reference sequence). The V gene lost 1 base and the J gene lost 8 bases, with 18 bases spanning the gap. The CDR3 covers 16 residues. CDR3 in amino acids: CASSQVRGLFSHEQFF. DNA for the CDR3: TGTGCCAGCAGCCAAGTGCGCGGCCTGTTTTCGCATGAGCAGTTCTTC.

This clonotype was recorded once. V usage is TRBV5-1 and J usage is TRBJ2-4; 8 bases match TRBD2. The CDR3 contains 16 residues. V was clipped by 0 bases and J by 11 bases; unmatched bases: 13. Germline-derived CDR1 and CDR2 are SGHRS and YFSETQ. CDR3 protein: CASSLAKAGAGNVQYF. The DNA of the CDR3 is TGCGCCAGCAGCTTGGCCAAAGCGGGAGCGGGTAACGTTCAGTACTTC.

The rearrangement links TRBV4-1 to TRBJ2-7, with 7 bases identical to TRBD2. The CDR3 runs 14 residues. V lost 1 base and J lost 4; bases outside the gene matches: 4. The germline gives CDR1 MGHRA, CDR2 YSYEKL. CDR3 coding DNA: TGCGCCAGCAGCCAAGCCGCTAGCGGATACGAGCAGTACTTC. It translates to CASSQAASGYEQYF.

This chain uses TRBV11-3 with TRBJ2-2; the D gene is possibly TRBD2 (5 bases). CDR3 length: 17 residues. Deletions cut 1 base from V and 6 bases from J, with 18 bases between. Looked up from germline, CDR1 is SGHNT and CDR2 is YENEEA. The CDR3 sequence: CASSLGPGFRLAGELFF. In DNA form, the CDR3 reads TGTGCCAGCAGCTTAGGTCCGGGGTTCAGGCTGGCCGGGGAGCTGTTTTTT.

The CDR3 region has the DNA TGCGCCAGCAGCGCCGACACAGCGGGATCTCTCTACAATGAGCAGTTCTTC. This gives the protein CASSADTAGSLYNEQFF. This chain links TRBV10-1 with TRBJ2-1; the match to TRBD2 covers 7 bases. The CDR3 is 17 residues long. With 6 bases clipped from V and 3 bases from J, the junction kept 14 bases outside the gene matches. Germline V lookup: CDR1 WNHNN, CDR2 SYGVQD (reference sequence).

The V and J genes are TRBV7-9 and TRBJ1-1; D is uncertain. Trimming removed 7 bases from V and 0 bases from J, with 9 bases in between. The CDR3 runs 13 residues. Germline CDR1 reads SEHNR; CDR2 reads FQNEAQ (reference sequence). CDR3 coding DNA: TGTGCCAGCACTTCTTGGATGAACACTGAAGCTTTCTTT. Protein sequence: CASTSWMNTEAFF.

The sample holds a few counts of this clonotype. J is TRBJ1-1 and V is TRBV20-1, with D unresolved. Trimming stripped 3 bases from V and 1 base from J, with 12 bases between. CDR3 length: 14 residues. Germline CDR1 and CDR2: DFQATT and SNEGSKA (reference sequence). CDR3 in DNA: TGCAGTGCTAGTTTCGTACAGTCGAACACTGAAGCTTTCTTT. Residues: CSASFVQSNTEAFF.

This clonotype was recorded at least ten times. The chain joins TRBV27 to TRBJ2-5; 7 positions match TRBD1. The CDR3 contains 15 residues. Germline values: CDR1 MNHEY, CDR2 SMNVEV (reference sequence). Unmatched junction bases numbered 14, after V lost 6 bases and J lost 7 bases. CDR3 nucleotides: TGTGCCAGCAGCCCCTTAGCGACAGGGCTGTGGACCCAGTACTTC. The encoded protein is CASSPLATGLWTQYF.

This clonotype has just a few counts. The chain couples TRBV5-1 to TRBJ2-5, with TRBD2 matching over 8 bases. CDR3 length: 17 residues. J was trimmed by 1 base and V by 5 bases; bases with no gene match: 13. Germline CDR1 and CDR2: SGHRS and YFSETQ. The CDR3: CASRTGTRARGQETQYF. DNA of the CDR3: TGCGCCAGCAGAACCGGGACTAGGGCCAGGGGCCAAGAGACCCAGTACTTC.